This T cell receptor (beta chain) originates from a study of regulatory T cells in long-lasting Graves disease. Findings and limits, study-wide: Persistent patients had a count of shared public clonotypes (approximately 2,700) that exceeded that of new patients (approximately 1,000). Limited samples may have lowered accuracy. Blood alone, not thyroid tissue, was studied.

As for time point: persistent/refractory GD, antithyroid drugs over 5 years with positive TRAb. Extracted RNA from PBMCs served as the source of the TCR library. The patients included were those that came from an endocrinology department in Xi'an, China. This clonotype has ten or more counts. The target antigen is unknown. In building TCR beta libraries, iRepertoire HTBI primers were used together with Arm-PCR of CDR3 regions. TCRdb re-derived calls from the multiplex PCR reads in MiXCR, one entry per CDR3 protein. The data contain around 500,000 distinct CDR3 sequences, 20% of them singletons. Germline V gives CDR1 SNHLY, CDR2 FYNNEI. The V end lost 3 bases, the J end lost 8 bases, and 19 bases lay between the germline ends. The CDR3 consists of 15 residues.

The J gene is TRBJ1-2, the V gene TRBV2; TRBD1 might be the D (5 bases). This clonotype was sampled from a female donor with Graves disease. The sequenced sample was peripheral blood mononuclear cells (PBMCs), obtained when the disease was refractory, from a patient treated with antithyroid drugs. CDR3 amino acids: CASSDPREDLGGYTF. Here the CDR3 DNA reads TGTGCCAGCAGTGACCCCAGGGAGGACCTAGGCGGCTACACCTTC.